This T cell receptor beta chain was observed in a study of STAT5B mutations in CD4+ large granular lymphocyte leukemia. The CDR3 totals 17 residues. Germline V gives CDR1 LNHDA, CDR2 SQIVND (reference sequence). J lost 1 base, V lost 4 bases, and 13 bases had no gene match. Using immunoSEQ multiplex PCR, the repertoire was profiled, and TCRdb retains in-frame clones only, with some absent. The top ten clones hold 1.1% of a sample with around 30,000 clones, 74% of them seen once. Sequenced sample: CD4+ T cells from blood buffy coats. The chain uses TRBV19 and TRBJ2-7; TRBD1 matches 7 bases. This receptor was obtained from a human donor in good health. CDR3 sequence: CASSRDRPSSISYEQYF. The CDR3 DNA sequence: TGTGCCAGTAGTAGGGACAGACCATCTTCCATTTCCTACGAGCAGTACTTC.